This T cell receptor (beta chain) was captured by sequencing in a study of cytotoxic CD8 clonotypes in ibrutinib-treated CLL. The overall study: Outcomes included around 25 partial and 2 complete responses; after median about 5.5 years, 14 stayed remitted and 12 progressed.

Profiled with immunoSEQ multiplex PCR; TCRdb holds only in-frame clones, not every one. This table has 130,000 or so clones, roughly 80% appearing once. This clone was recorded once. The antigen is unknown. V dropped 5 bases and J dropped 0 bases, with 7 bases sitting between them. Germline loops: CDR1 LNHDA, CDR2 SQIVND (reference sequence). The CDR3 covers 13 residues. Findings of the study overall: Clonality showed a rise at ibrutinib response that reversed toward baseline at progression.

Cryopreserved PBMCs supplied about 2 micrograms of genomic DNA for TCR beta libraries. The clonotype was recovered from a human donor with chronic lymphocytic leukemia. V is TRBV19 and J is TRBJ1-1; no definite D call. This material consisted of PBMCs, taken after 12 months of ibrutinib treatment. CDR3 DNA sequence: TGTGCCAGTAGTTTCAATATGAACACTGAAGCTTTCTTT. This translates into CASSFNMNTEAFF.